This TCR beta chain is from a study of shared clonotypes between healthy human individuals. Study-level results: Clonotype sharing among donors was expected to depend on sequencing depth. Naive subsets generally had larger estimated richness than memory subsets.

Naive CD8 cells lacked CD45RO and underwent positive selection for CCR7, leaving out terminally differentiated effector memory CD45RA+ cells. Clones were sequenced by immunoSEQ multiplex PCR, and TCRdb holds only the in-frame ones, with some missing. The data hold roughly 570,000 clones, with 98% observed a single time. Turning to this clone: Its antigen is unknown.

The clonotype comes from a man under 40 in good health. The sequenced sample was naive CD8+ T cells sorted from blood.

DNA of the CDR3: TGTGCCAGCAGTCTAACGGACGGGGGCAATCAGCCCCAGCATTTT. Translated: CASSLTDGGNQPQHF. The gene calls are TRBV27 and TRBJ1-5; unclear D gene. The CDR3 is 15 residues long. Trimming took off 5 bases at V and 2 bases at J, with 13 bases between the two ends. Germline values: CDR1 MNHEY, CDR2 SMNVEV (reference sequence).